What follows are 26 T cell receptor beta chains derived from one specimen sequenced in a study of cytomegalovirus exposure and HLA in healthy donors. TCRdb's copy holds only in-frame clones and misses some; the assay was immunoSEQ multiplex PCR. The table shows some 310,000 clones, with roughly 90% occurring only once. Sequencing used PBMCs. These receptors were taken from a man under 40 in good health and CMV-seronegative.

The table lists this clone with a count of one. CDR3 DNA sequence: TGTGCCAGCAGCTTGTTTCGTCAGGGCGAGACCCAGTACTTC. It codes for CASSLFRQGETQYF. The chain links TRBV5-4 to TRBJ2-5, with TRBD1 as a possible D gene (5 bases). CDR3 length: 14 residues. Germline values: CDR1 SGHNT, CDR2 YYREEE (reference sequence). Between the trimmed V and J ends, which lost 1 base and 5 bases, there was a span of 12 bases.

The table lists this clone with a count of one. V is TRBV7-9 and J is TRBJ2-3; maybe TRBD2 (5 bases). Germline CDR1 SEHNR, CDR2 FQNEAQ (reference sequence). The CDR3 covers 14 residues. V was cut by 5 bases and J by 14 bases, with 23 bases left in between. The CDR3 sequence: CASSPFSGSTRLYF. CDR3 bases: TGTGCCAGCAGCCCATTCTCGGGAAGTACCAGGCTGTATTTT.

The sample holds a few counts of this clone. This chain uses TRBV4-3 with TRBJ1-6; D is undetermined. The CDR3 runs to 16 residues. Germline V gene sequence: CDR1 LGHNA, CDR2 YSLEER. V was cut by 0 bases and J by 5 bases, with 11 bases left in between. The CDR3 loop is CASSQDLQVDNSPLHF. CDR3 in DNA: TGCGCCAGCAGCCAAGACCTCCAGGTTGATAATTCACCCCTCCACTTT.

The rearrangement joins TRBV5-3 to TRBJ1-6; no clear D gene. TRBV5-3 is marked as an open reading frame, function uncertain. The CDR3 runs to 19 residues. V lost 0 bases and J 0 bases, leaving 16 bases between the germline ends. CDR3 protein: CARSLVSPPICSYNSPLHF. The CDR3, as DNA: TGTGCCAGAAGCTTGGTCTCCCCCCCTATTTGCTCCTATAATTCACCCCTCCACTTT.

This chain links TRBV6-5 with TRBJ1-6; D is unresolved. Trimming took 1 base from V and 11 from J, leaving 18 bases between them. From germline, CDR1 is MNHEY and CDR2 SVGAGI. This CDR3 has 16 amino acids. CDR3 region: CASSYFLAGEPAPLHF. The DNA of the CDR3 is TGTGCCAGCAGTTACTTTTTGGCAGGTGAACCAGCACCCCTCCACTTT.

The J gene is TRBJ1-6, the V gene TRBV4-1; 7 nucleotides match TRBD1. The J segment lost 4 bases and the V segment lost 8 bases, leaving 11 bases of the junction unmatched. The CDR3 extends over 16 amino acids. The germline CDR1 and CDR2 sequences are MGHRA and YSYEKL. The CDR3 nucleotides read TGCGCCAGCTCGGTGGGTAGGACAGGATATAATTCACCCCTCCACTTT. Translated: CASSVGRTGYNSPLHF.

The chain is built from TRBV6-6 and TRBJ1-1; D is undetermined. Trimming removed 0 bases from V and 2 bases from J, with 10 bases in between. Germline values: CDR1 MNHNY, CDR2 SVGAGI (reference sequence). This CDR3 contains 15 residues. CDR3 nucleotide sequence: TGTGCCAGCAGTTACTCGACGGAGCTAAACACTGAAGCTTTCTTT. Protein sequence: CASSYSTELNTEAFF.

The CDR3 sequence: CASSIVWSSGVTGELFF. Written as DNA, the CDR3 is TGTGCCAGTAGTATAGTGTGGTCTAGCGGGGTTACCGGGGAGCTGTTTTTT. The chain couples TRBV19 to TRBJ2-2; 9 bases are a match to TRBD2. The length of the CDR3 is 17 residues. V was pared by 1 base and J by 5 bases, with 8 bases of the junction left unmatched. Germline CDR1 and CDR2: LNHDA and SQIVND (reference sequence).

This rearrangement joins TRBV7-8 to TRBJ1-1; D unclear. There are 14 residues in the CDR3. V dropped 8 bases and J dropped 5 bases, with 18 bases sitting between them. CDR1 and CDR2 from the germline V gene are SGHVS and FQNEAQ. In DNA, the CDR3 is TGTGCCAGCCAGCCCAGCGTACGGGGAACTGAAGCTTTCTTT. Translation gives CASQPSVRGTEAFF.

V gene TRBV19 combines with J gene TRBJ1-2; D not resolved. The germline V gene encodes CDR1 LNHDA and CDR2 SQIVND (reference sequence). This CDR3 is built from 15 residues. Trimming took 3 bases from V and 2 from J, leaving 13 bases between them. CDR3 in DNA: TGTGCCAGTAGTATGGAGGTGAGAGCGAACTATGGCTACACCTTC. Its translation: CASSMEVRANYGYTF. Filled out from reference TRBV19 and TRBJ1-2, the complete variable domain reads DGGITQSPKYLFRKEGQNVTLSCEQNLNHDAMYWYRQDPGQGLRLIYYSQIVNDFQKGDIAEGYSVSREKKESFPLTVTSAQKNPTAFYLCASSMEVRANYGYTFGSGTRLTVV.

The V and J genes are TRBV5-4 and TRBJ2-7; TRBD2 aligns across 9 bases. This CDR3 is built from 14 residues. CDR1 is SGHNT and CDR2 is YYREEE in the germline V gene (reference sequence). V gave up 4 bases and J gave up 6 bases; unmatched junction bases: 8. Written as DNA, the CDR3 is TGTGCCAGCAGCCTGGGACTAGCCCGCACCGAGCAGTACTTC. Residues: CASSLGLARTEQYF.

This chain connects TRBV25-1 to TRBJ2-7, with D perhaps matching TRBD1 (5 bases). Germline lookup yields CDR1 MGHDK and CDR2 SYGVNS. The V end was cut by 1 base, the J end by 3 bases, with 10 bases between. The CDR3 loop spans 14 amino acids. In DNA, the CDR3 is TGTGCCAGCAGTGAATTTGGCAGGGACTACGAGCAGTACTTC. This encodes CASSEFGRDYEQYF.

The gene calls are TRBV11-2 and TRBJ2-2; D is unresolved. The germline CDR1 and CDR2 sequences are SGHAT and FQNNGV. V lost 1 base and J lost 7, with 7 bases in between. The CDR3 covers 13 residues. Here the CDR3 DNA reads TGTGCCAGCAGCTTAGGAGGTCTCGGGGAGCTGTTTTTT. This translates into CASSLGGLGELFF.

The CDR3 bases are TGTGCCAGCAGCTGGACAGGGGGCGTTTACGAGCAGTACTTC. Protein sequence: CASSWTGGVYEQYF. The rearrangement links TRBV6-5 to TRBJ2-7, with 11 bases lining up with TRBD1. The length of the CDR3 is 14 residues. Germline lookup yields CDR1 MNHEY and CDR2 SVGAGI. The J segment lost 4 bases and the V segment lost 6 bases, leaving 5 bases of the junction unmatched.

The gene calls are TRBV19 and TRBJ1-6; a possible D gene is TRBD1 (6 bases). V was clipped by 4 bases and J by 6 bases, with 16 bases between them. The germline V gene has CDR1 LNHDA and CDR2 SQIVND (reference sequence). The CDR3 consists of 16 residues. Here the CDR3 DNA reads TGTGCCAGTAGTAAAGGACAGTTTTGGGCTAATTCACCCCTCCACTTT. Translation: CASSKGQFWANSPLHF.

J is TRBJ2-7 and V is TRBV6-6; D is possibly TRBD2 (6 bases). The germline V and J ends were trimmed by 5 bases and 7 bases, with 21 bases remaining between them. Germline V CDR1 and CDR2: MNHNY, SVGAGI (reference sequence). CDR3 length: 15 residues. The CDR3: CASSHSPGGLGEQYF. CDR3 DNA sequence: TGTGCCAGCAGTCATTCCCCAGGAGGGCTAGGGGAGCAGTACTTC.

This clone showed up just a few times. The J gene is TRBJ1-2, the V gene TRBV2; D unresolved. Trimming shortened V by 7 bases and J by 8 bases, and 11 bases separated the two germline ends. The CDR3 sequence is 11 residues long. The germline CDR1 and CDR2 sequences are SNHLY and FYNNEI. The CDR3 reads CASIEAQGYTF. CDR3 nucleotides: TGTGCCAGCATTGAGGCACAGGGCTACACCTTC.

This clone was seen just once. This rearrangement joins TRBV5-4 to TRBJ2-1; TRBD2 matches at 7 bases. Germline V gene data show CDR1 as SGHNT and CDR2 as YYREEE (reference sequence). V trimming: 4 bases; J trimming: 4 bases; junction bases outside the gene matches: 8. This CDR3 is built from 15 residues. The CDR3 region is CASSTTSVLYNEQFF. The CDR3 coding sequence is TGTGCCAGCAGCACTACTAGCGTGCTGTACAATGAGCAGTTCTTC.

This clone appeared many times. The chain links TRBV7-2 to TRBJ1-1, with D unclear. The CDR3 sequence is 14 residues long. V was shortened by 3 bases and J by 8 bases, with 16 bases between the two germline ends. Germline V gives CDR1 SGHTA, CDR2 FQGNSA. The CDR3 spells CASSLSLATKEAFF. Here the CDR3 DNA reads TGTGCCAGCAGCTTGAGTCTGGCGACAAAAGAAGCTTTCTTT.

The J gene is TRBJ2-7, the V gene TRBV11-2; D perhaps matches TRBD1 (6 bases). Trimming pared 2 bases from V and 3 bases from J, leaving 14 bases between. The germline V gene encodes CDR1 SGHAT and CDR2 FQNNGV. CDR3 length equals 15 residues. This chain's CDR3 is CASSLMSGAGYEQYF. CDR3 DNA sequence: TGTGCCAGCAGCTTAATGTCAGGGGCGGGCTACGAGCAGTACTTC.

Only one count was recorded for this clone. V is TRBV28 and J is TRBJ2-1, with TRBD1 identical over 7 bases. The CDR3 length is 13 residues. V was pared by 7 bases and J by 8 bases, with 8 bases of the junction left unmatched. Germline V CDR1 and CDR2: MDHEN, SYDVKM. The CDR3 protein is CASTNDRVHEQFF. The DNA for the CDR3 is TGTGCCAGCACCAACGACAGGGTCCATGAGCAGTTCTTC.

The rearrangement uses TRBV18 and TRBJ2-3, with D hard to call. The V gene's germline CDR1 is KGHSH and CDR2 LQKENI. V shed 3 bases and J shed 0 bases, with 10 bases lying between them. CDR3 length: 15 residues. Written as DNA, the CDR3 is TGTGCCAGCTCACCTCGCGATTCTAGCACAGATACGCAGTATTTT. Protein product: CASSPRDSSTDTQYF. The full variable domain, with the rest looked up from reference TRBV18 and TRBJ2-3, is NAGVMQNPRHLVRRRGQEARLRCSPMKGHSHVYWYRQLPEEGLKFMVYLQKENIIDESGMPKERFSAEFPKEGPSILRIQQVVRGDSAAYFCASSPRDSSTDTQYFGPGTRLTVL.

This sequence joins TRBV18 and TRBJ2-7; 10 bases agree with TRBD2. CDR1 and CDR2 from the germline V gene are KGHSH and LQKENI. This CDR3 contains 15 residues. V lost 2 bases, J lost 2 bases, and 3 bases stayed unmatched. The CDR3 loop reads CASSPIAGGPYEQYF. Here the CDR3 DNA reads TGTGCCAGCTCACCAATAGCGGGGGGTCCCTACGAGCAGTACTTC.

The V and J genes are TRBV9 and TRBJ2-4; 8 bases match TRBD2. CDR1 is SGDLS and CDR2 is YYNGEE in the germline V gene. The CDR3 is made up of 14 amino acids. V trimming: 3 bases; J trimming: 7 bases; junction bases outside the gene matches: 6. The DNA of the CDR3 is TGTGCCAGCAGCGAACTGGGACTAGGGAACATTCAGTACTTC. It is translated as CASSELGLGNIQYF.

The rearrangement links TRBV2 to TRBJ2-5; 8 bases match TRBD2. This CDR3 is 14 amino acids long. V shed 5 bases and J 5 bases; nucleotides not matched to a gene: 7. Germline V gene sequence: CDR1 SNHLY, CDR2 FYNNEI. The CDR3 is CASSPGTSTETQYF. The CDR3 coding sequence is TGTGCCAGCAGTCCCGGGACTAGTACGGAGACCCAGTACTTC.

The chain employs TRBV19 and TRBJ1-3; TRBD1 agrees at 7 bases. This CDR3 comprises 18 residues. Trimming took 2 bases from V and 2 from J; bases not matched to a gene: 12. In germline, CDR1 is LNHDA, CDR2 SQIVND (reference sequence). The CDR3 here is CASSISVGGGEAGNTIYF. CDR3 bases: TGTGCCAGTAGTATATCGGTAGGGGGCGGGGAGGCTGGAAACACCATATATTTT.